This T cell receptor beta chain was obtained from a study of blood T cell repertoires in COVID-19. V gave up 5 bases and J gave up 4 bases, with 15 bases separating them. Germline CDR1 and CDR2: MNHEY and SMNVEV (reference sequence). The CDR3 is made up of 16 amino acids. Only in-frame clones appear in the TCRdb table, and some are missing; sequencing was by immunoSEQ multiplex PCR. This table holds hundreds of thousands of clones, around 87% found once. The rearrangement uses TRBV27 and TRBJ1-6; the D gene is possibly TRBD1 (6 bases). The TCR originated in a middle-aged man in a cohort exposed to, infected with or recovered from COVID-19 (not recorded which). Sequenced input: PBMCs or T cells enriched from blood (not recorded which). The CDR3 spells CASSRGGLHYNSPLHF. In nucleotides, the CDR3 is TGTGCCAGCAGTAGAGGGGGTCTACATTATAATTCACCCCTCCACTTT.